The clone carrying this T cell receptor (beta chain) appeared a few times. Its antigen is unidentified. The sample originates from a study of T-cell memory formation after mild COVID-19. About the study: There were largely donor-specific TCR clusters.

CDR1 and CDR2 (germline): SQVTM, ANQGSEA. J gave up 1 base and V 7 bases, and 7 bases lay outside the gene matches. The CDR3 runs to 14 residues. 5'RACE primed at constant segments yielded TCR alpha and TCR beta cDNA libraries bearing sample barcodes and UMIs. TCRdb called the 5' RACE reads again in MiXCR, with one record for every CDR3 protein. The sample holds about 430,000 distinct CDR3 sequences, 24% seen once. General study findings and limits: Shrinking CD4+ clones resided mostly in CM and EM, and CD8+ ones in EMRA.

The chain uses TRBV29-1 and TRBJ2-3; 8 bases are shared with TRBD2. Material: PBMCs or a T cell subset sorted from them (not recorded which). This receptor was taken from an adult woman who had mild COVID-19 (a few samples of this study predate the infection). Cell type and time point are not known. The CDR3 reads CSGVRRGGTDTQYF. CDR3 coding DNA: TGCAGCGGCGTTCGGCGGGGGGGCACAGATACGCAGTATTTT.